The rows below give T cell receptor beta chains drawn from one sample of a study of blood T cell repertoires in COVID-19. The assay was immunoSEQ multiplex PCR, and TCRdb's table has in-frame clones only and misses some. The top ten clones hold around 3% of a sample with fewer than 400,000 clones, around 84% of them seen once. Sequenced material: peripheral blood. These receptors were collected from a human donor in a cohort sampled during active COVID-19. Each CDR3 is given with its conserved first and last residue. The order of the fields is clone size, V gene, D gene, J gene, CDR3 length, CDR3 DNA, CDR3 protein. A D gene is named only where the DNA matches it firmly. The listing skips clone size in some rows; elsewhere it reads once, few, many or a size class.

NA	TRBV3-1/TRBV3-2	NA	TRBJ1-1	13	TGTGCCAGCACGGAGGGTCGGGACACTGAAGCTTTCTTT	CASTEGRDTEAFF
few	TRBV16	TRBD1	TRBJ1-2	13	TGTGCCAGCACCATTGACAGGGCTTATGGCTACACCTTC	CASTIDRAYGYTF
NA	TRBV5-6	NA	TRBJ1-1	15	TGTGCCAGCAGTAGGTCTGCCAGGCGAGACACTGAAGCTTTCTTT	CASSRSARRDTEAFF
once	TRBV28	NA	TRBJ2-7	14	TGTGCCAGCCGCCAAGCCCTAGGTACCTACGAGCAGTACTTC	CASRQALGTYEQYF
NA	TRBV7-2	TRBD1	TRBJ1-1	16	TGTGCCAGCAGCTTAGCCCGACAGGGATGGAACACTGAAGCTTTCTTT	CASSLARQGWNTEAFF
NA	TRBV3-1/TRBV3-2	TRBD2	TRBJ2-7	15	TGTGCCAGCAGCCAAGCTAGCGGGAACTCGTACGAGCAGTACTTC	CASSQASGNSYEQYF
NA	TRBV5-1	TRBD1	TRBJ2-2	14	TGCGCCAGCAGCCCGGGACAGGGCGTCGGGGAGCTGTTTTTT	CASSPGQGVGELFF
NA	TRBV2	NA	TRBJ2-3	15	TGTGCCAGCAGGGCAGGGATCTCTAGCACAGATACGCAGTATTTT	CASRAGISSTDTQYF
NA	TRBV10-2	TRBD1	TRBJ2-3	17	TGCGCCACCACGACAGGGGACCGTCGTTACTCCACAGATACGCAGTATTTT	CATTTGDRRYSTDTQYF
NA	TRBV7-2	NA	TRBJ2-2	14	TGTGCCAGCAGCCCATGGACCGGGGCCGGGGAGCTGTTTTTT	CASSPWTGAGELFF
NA	TRBV4-2	TRBD1	TRBJ2-1	15	TGTGCCAGCAGCCAAGGGACAGGGAAGTACAATGAGCAGTTCTTC	CASSQGTGKYNEQFF
few	TRBV11-2	NA	TRBJ1-6	16	TGTGCCAGCAGCTTGAAACAGGGAAGTAATAATTCACCCCTCCACTTT	CASSLKQGSNNSPLHF
once	TRBV4-1	NA	TRBJ2-5	16	TGCGCCAGCAGCCAAGTAGGACGCGGGCGTTTCGAGACCCAGTACTTC	CASSQVGRGRFETQYF
NA	TRBV11-3	NA	TRBJ2-2	15	TGTGCCAGCAGCTTGCGGGGCACGAACACCGGGGAGCTGTTTTTT	CASSLRGTNTGELFF
NA	TRBV6-5	NA	TRBJ2-3	15	TGTGCCAGCACCTCCGGGACTCCTACAACAGATACGCAGTATTTT	CASTSGTPTTDTQYF
NA	TRBV6-5	TRBD1	TRBJ2-5	12	TGTGCCACGTCGACAGGGGGCGAGACCCAGTACTTC	CATSTGGETQYF
NA	TRBV9	NA	TRBJ1-1	14	TGTGCCAGCAGCCCTCGAGCCGGGAACACTGAAGCTTTCTTT	CASSPRAGNTEAFF
once	TRBV6-6	NA	TRBJ1-5	16	TGTGCCAGCAGTTACTCGTTACCAGGGAGCAATCAGCCCCAGCATTTT	CASSYSLPGSNQPQHF
few	TRBV19	TRBD1	TRBJ2-5	14	TGTGCCAGTAGTCCCGGGACAGGGGGGGAGACCCAGTACTTC	CASSPGTGGETQYF
NA	TRBV5-1	TRBD2	TRBJ2-5	14	TGCGCCAGCAGCTTTAATAGCGGGGTGGAGACCCAGTACTTC	CASSFNSGVETQYF
NA	TRBV3-1/TRBV3-2	TRBD1	TRBJ1-4	14	TGTGCCAGCAGCCGGACAGGAACTAATGAAAAACTGTTTTTT	CASSRTGTNEKLFF
NA	TRBV7-3	NA	TRBJ2-5	15	TGTGCCAGCAGCTTAAATTCCGGGACATCCGAGACCCAGTACTTC	CASSLNSGTSETQYF
NA	TRBV2	TRBD1	TRBJ2-3	12	TGTGCCAGAGGACAGGGCACAGATACGCAGTATTTT	CARGQGTDTQYF
NA	TRBV9	NA	TRBJ1-2	15	TGTGCCAGCAGCACAGACGGTCGGGGTATCAGTGGCTACACCTTC	CASSTDGRGISGYTF
NA	TRBV28	NA	TRBJ1-2	14	TGTGCCAGCAGTTTAGCACAGTTTAACTATGGCTACACCTTC	CASSLAQFNYGYTF
NA	TRBV30	TRBD2	TRBJ2-2	16	TGTGCCTGGAGTGTGGGACTAGCGGGAGATCCCGGGGAGCTGTTTTTT	CAWSVGLAGDPGELFF
few	TRBV19	NA	TRBJ1-3	15	TGTGCCAGTAGCCCAGGGCGGGACTCTGGAAACACCATATATTTT	CASSPGRDSGNTIYF
NA	TRBV7-9	NA	TRBJ1-4	15	TGTGCCAGCAGCCCGGGACACCACGGTGCGGAAAAACTGTTTTTT	CASSPGHHGAEKLFF
few	TRBV2	NA	TRBJ1-2	13	TGTGCCAGCAGTGAAGCGCTTCCTAAAGGCTACACCTTC	CASSEALPKGYTF
NA	TRBV19	TRBD2	TRBJ2-1	17	TGTGCCAGTATAGGTCCTCCACGGGAGGGTTCCTACAATGAGCAGTTCTTC	CASIGPPREGSYNEQFF
NA	TRBV11-2	NA	TRBJ1-2	13	TGTGCCAGCAGCGCAACAGGGTACTATGGCTACACCTTC	CASSATGYYGYTF
NA	TRBV19	TRBD2	TRBJ2-5	16	TGTGCCAGTAGTCCCCTCGCCAGCGGGGGGGCCTGGACCCAGTACTTC	CASSPLASGGAWTQYF
NA	TRBV11-3	NA	TRBJ1-1	18	TGTGCCAGCAGCTTAGATCGGGGACAAAAAAAATTGAACACTGAAGCTTTCTTT	CASSLDRGQKKLNTEAFF
NA	TRBV24-1	NA	TRBJ2-1	16	TGTGCCACCAGTGGGCCACTGGGGCCCAAATACAATGAGCAGTTCTTC	CATSGPLGPKYNEQFF
once	TRBV10-1	NA	TRBJ1-2	12	TGCGCCAGCCGAATCGGGGGGAATGGCTACACCTTC	CASRIGGNGYTF
NA	TRBV25-1	TRBD1	TRBJ2-6	15	TGTGCCAGCGGGGACAGGGGACCTGGGGCCAACGTCCTGACTTTC	CASGDRGPGANVLTF
once	TRBV27	TRBD2	TRBJ2-7	16	TGTGCCAGCAGTCCTGCCGGGACTAGGTCGGCTAGCGAGCAGTACTTC	CASSPAGTRSASEQYF
NA	TRBV5-1	TRBD1	TRBJ2-7	15	TGCGCCAGCAGCCCTGGCCGAGGGGGCATGTACGAGCAGTACTTC	CASSPGRGGMYEQYF
NA	TRBV6-5	TRBD1	TRBJ2-7	14	TGTGCCAGCAGGAGACAGGGAGCCTACTACGAGCAGTACTTC	CASRRQGAYYEQYF
NA	TRBV30	NA	TRBJ1-1	13	TGTGCCTGGACATCGACAGGGAACACTGAAGCTTTCTTT	CAWTSTGNTEAFF
NA	TRBV28	TRBD1	TRBJ1-4	16	TGTGCCAGCAGTATTACCGGGACAGGGTCCAGAGAAAAACTGTTTTTT	CASSITGTGSREKLFF
NA	TRBV11-3	NA	TRBJ2-5	13	TGTGCCAGCAGCTTAGGGGCACGGGAGACCCAGTACTTC	CASSLGARETQYF
NA	TRBV9	NA	TRBJ1-2	15	TGTGCCAGCAGCCCGGACTCAGGACCTGACTATGGCTACACCTTC	CASSPDSGPDYGYTF
once	TRBV19	NA	TRBJ2-1	16	TGTGCCAGTCATGAGTATGGGGCTGGTTCCTACAATGAGCAGTTCTTC	CASHEYGAGSYNEQFF
NA	TRBV7-8	NA	TRBJ1-6	16	TGTGCCAGCCGAAAACTTGGGGGCCGCTATAATTCACCCCTCCACTTT	CASRKLGGRYNSPLHF
NA	TRBV5-1	TRBD2	TRBJ2-1	17	TGCGCCAGCAGGACTAGCGGGGGGCCGAGCTCCTACAATGAGCAGTTCTTC	CASRTSGGPSSYNEQFF
NA	TRBV4-2	NA	TRBJ2-5	19	TGTGCCAGCAGCCAAGTCTTATCCACGGTGAGGTCCAGGGAAGAGACCCAGTACTTC	CASSQVLSTVRSREETQYF
NA	TRBV6-5	NA	TRBJ1-2	14	TGTGCCAGCAGTTACTCTCCACGGGGCTATGGCTACACCTTC	CASSYSPRGYGYTF
NA	TRBV5-1	TRBD1	TRBJ2-1	15	TGCGCCAGCAGCCCGGGACAGGGCTACTACAATGAGCAGTTCTTC	CASSPGQGYYNEQFF
NA	TRBV6-1	NA	TRBJ1-5	15	TGTGCCAGCAGTGAAGCCCAGGACAGTCGTCAGCCCCAGCATTTT	CASSEAQDSRQPQHF
NA	TRBV12-3/TRBV12-4	TRBD1	TRBJ2-7	13	TGTGCCAGCAGTGTGACAGGGGGCTTGGAGCAGTACTTC	CASSVTGGLEQYF